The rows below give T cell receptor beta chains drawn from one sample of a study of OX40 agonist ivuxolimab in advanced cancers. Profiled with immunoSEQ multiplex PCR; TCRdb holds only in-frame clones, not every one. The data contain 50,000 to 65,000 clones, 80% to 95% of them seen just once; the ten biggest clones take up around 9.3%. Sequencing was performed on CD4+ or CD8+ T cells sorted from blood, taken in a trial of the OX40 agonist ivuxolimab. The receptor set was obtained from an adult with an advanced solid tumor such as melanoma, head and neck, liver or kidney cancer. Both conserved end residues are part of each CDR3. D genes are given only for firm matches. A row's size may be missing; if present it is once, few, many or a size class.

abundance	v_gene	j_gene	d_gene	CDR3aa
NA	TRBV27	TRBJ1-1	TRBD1	CASSQYPIPGGPFNTEAFF
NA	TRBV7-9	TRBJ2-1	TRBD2	CASSQRAGGFYYNEQFF
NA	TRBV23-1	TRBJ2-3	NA	CASSQLSVGTARADTQYF
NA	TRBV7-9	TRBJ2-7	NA	CASSPFSGSEQYF
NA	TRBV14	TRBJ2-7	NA	CASSQDLSSYEQYF
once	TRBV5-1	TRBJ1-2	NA	CASSPPGGAENYGYTF
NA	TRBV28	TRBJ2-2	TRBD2	CASGLAGVNTGELFF
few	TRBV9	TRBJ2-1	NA	CASSVRQRGYYNEQFF
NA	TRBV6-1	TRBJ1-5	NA	CASSEVGFGDQPQHF
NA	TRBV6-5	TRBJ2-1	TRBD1	CASSYEGATYNEQFF
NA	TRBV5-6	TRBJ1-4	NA	CASSFQGGEKLFF
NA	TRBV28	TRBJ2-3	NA	CASSLSELRDQGTDTQYF
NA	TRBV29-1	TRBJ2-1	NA	CSVEDRAGEQFF
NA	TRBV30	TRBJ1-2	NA	CAGDNPQSNGYTF
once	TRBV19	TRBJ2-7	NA	CASSFGTRAAIEQYF
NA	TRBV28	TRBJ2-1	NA	CASSSPNGGDYSYNEQFF
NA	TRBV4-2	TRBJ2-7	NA	CASSQARSYEQYF
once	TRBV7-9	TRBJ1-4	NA	CASSLDRTKLFF